The clone carrying this T cell receptor beta chain was detected ten times or more. This entry belongs to a study of Graves' ophthalmopathy and Graves' hyperthyroidism. The authors amplified TCR beta CDR3 regions from RNA transcripts. RT-PCR with HTBI primers came first, then second-round multiplex PCR. TCRdb passed the multiplex PCR reads through MiXCR, listing each CDR3 protein once. Here the sample spans 680,000 or so distinct CDR3 sequences, about 20% being singletons. PBMCs came from 10 ml of fresh peripheral blood. The clonotype comes from a woman aged 18-30 years with stable Graves' hyperthyroidism. Some clones in this sample may be carry-over from other donors' samples. Sequences were obtained from peripheral blood.

This CDR3 reads CASSLRYRVNTEAFF. The CDR3 nucleotides read TGTGCCAGCAGTTTAAGGTACAGGGTGAACACTGAAGCTTTCTTT. The chain couples TRBV12-3 or TRBV12-4 to TRBJ1-1, with D perhaps matching TRBD1 (6 bases). The CDR3 has 15 amino acids. V was cut by 2 bases and J by 0 bases, with 10 bases left in between.